The 26 T cell receptor beta chains below come from one sample, sequenced in a study of blood T cell repertoires in COVID-19. Data came from immunoSEQ multiplex PCR; TCRdb stores just in-frame clones and leaves some out. Here the sample spans tens of thousands of clones, approximately 90% being singletons. Sequenced: peripheral blood. The receptors derive from a human donor with active COVID-19. The donor label of this sample is uncertain.

The gene calls are TRBV11-2 and TRBJ2-3; 12 bases map to TRBD2. CDR3 length: 16 amino acids. V shed 4 bases and J 5 bases; nucleotides not matched to a gene: 7. Germline V gene lookup returns CDR1 SGHAT and CDR2 FQNNGV. DNA of the CDR3: TGTGCCAGCAGCTCGTCTAGCGGGGGGGTTAGAGATACGCAGTATTTT. This sequence encodes CASSSSSGGVRDTQYF.

This chain joins TRBV11-2 and TRBJ2-3, with a tentative D call TRBD1 (6 bases). The germline V and J ends were trimmed by 8 bases and 1 base, with 22 bases remaining between them. The CDR3 is 17 amino acids. Per germline, CDR1 SGHAT and CDR2 FQNNGV. In DNA, the CDR3 is TGTGCCAGCTCGATGACCCCGGGACAACGGGGCACAGATACGCAGTATTTT. It encodes CASSMTPGQRGTDTQYF.

The rearrangement uses TRBV5-1 and TRBJ2-7, with TRBD2 as a possible D gene (7 bases). The V and J ends lost 2 bases and 4 bases respectively, with 19 bases between them. Germline assignment: CDR1 SGHRS and CDR2 YFSETQ. The CDR3 loop spans 16 amino acids. This CDR3 reads CASSLREGGESYEQYF. As DNA, the CDR3 is TGCGCCAGCAGCTTAAGGGAGGGGGGCGAAAGTTACGAGCAGTACTTC.

About this clone: One junction end disagrees with the germline gene, perhaps due to a read error. The chain combines TRBV3-1 (or the pseudogene TRBV3-2) with TRBJ1-3; 7 positions match TRBD1. The CDR3 covers 15 residues. CDR1 and CDR2 from the germline V gene are LGHDT and YNNKEL (reference sequence). The CDR3 DNA reads TGTGCCAGCAGGTTTGGGACAGTCTCTCGAAACACCATATATTTT. Residues: CASRFGTVSRNTIYF.

This chain uses TRBV5-5 with TRBJ1-1, with D perhaps TRBD1 (5 bases). Deletions cut 0 bases from V and 1 base from J, with 19 bases between. Per germline, CDR1 SGHKS and CDR2 YYEKEE (reference sequence). This CDR3 has 18 residues. The CDR3 coding sequence is TGTGCCAGCAGCTTGGGGGGCAGTTGGGTCGGAAAGAACACTGAAGCTTTCTTT. Translated, it gives CASSLGGSWVGKNTEAFF.

V gene TRBV12-3 or TRBV12-4 combines with J gene TRBJ2-3; D remains unclear. The length of the CDR3 is 13 residues. The germline V and J ends were trimmed by 3 bases and 0 bases, with 4 bases remaining between them. The CDR3 loop reads CASSFRSTDTQYF. The CDR3 region has the DNA TGTGCCAGCAGTTTTCGGAGCACAGATACGCAGTATTTT.

The chain recombines TRBV2 with TRBJ2-5, with 8 bases aligning to TRBD1. Germline CDR1 is SNHLY and CDR2 is FYNNEI. Trimming removed 5 bases from V and 5 bases from J; junction bases left unmatched: 13. The CDR3 is 16 residues long. This chain's CDR3 is CASSPGQGSKSETQYF. The DNA of the CDR3 is TGTGCCAGCAGTCCTGGACAGGGCAGCAAGTCGGAGACCCAGTACTTC.

This chain links TRBV5-1 with TRBJ2-1; 11 nucleotides line up with TRBD2. The CDR3 totals 21 residues. Germline CDR1 SGHRS, CDR2 YFSETQ. Unmatched junction bases numbered 18, after V lost 1 base and J lost 3 bases. DNA of the CDR3: TGCGCCAGCAGCTTGAAAAGGCTAGCGGGGGGTTTTAGTGCGAGCTACAATGAGCAGTTCTTC. Encoded protein: CASSLKRLAGGFSASYNEQFF. Combining the CDR3 with reference TRBV5-1 and TRBJ2-1 gives the whole variable domain KAGVTQTPRYLIKTRGQQVTLSCSPISGHRSVSWYQQTPGQGLQFLFEYFSETQRNKGNFPGRFSGRQFSNSRSEMNVSTLELGDSALYLCASSLKRLAGGFSASYNEQFFGPGTRLTVL.

The chain recombines TRBV19 with TRBJ2-1, with TRBD1 matching 11 bases. This CDR3 is built from 16 residues. The germline CDR1 and CDR2 sequences are LNHDA and SQIVND (reference sequence). V lost 3 bases, J lost 9 bases, and 10 bases stayed unmatched. In nucleotides, the CDR3 is TGTGCCAGTAGTATCTCTCTCGGGACAGGGGGTAGTGAGCAGTTCTTC. It is translated as CASSISLGTGGSEQFF.

The chain combines TRBV5-4 with TRBJ2-4; TRBD2 agrees at 9 bases. Germline V gives CDR1 SGHNT, CDR2 YYREEE (reference sequence). The V segment lost 1 base and the J segment 4 bases; nucleotides outside the gene matches: 9. The CDR3 extends over 17 amino acids. The CDR3 DNA is TGTGCCAGCAGCTTGTTATCAGCGGGGGGCCGGAAAAACATTCAGTACTTC. Translating gives CASSLLSAGGRKNIQYF.

This clone was detected once. The chain is built from TRBV27 and TRBJ2-7; TRBD1 aligns across 10 bases. Germline loops: CDR1 MNHEY, CDR2 SMNVEV (reference sequence). The CDR3 totals 17 residues. Trimming took 4 bases from V and 5 from J; bases not matched to a gene: 14. The CDR3 reads CASSSRDPRDRGHEQYF. The CDR3, as DNA: TGTGCCAGCAGTTCACGCGATCCACGGGACAGGGGACACGAGCAGTACTTC.

The chain is built from TRBV3-1 (or the pseudogene TRBV3-2) and TRBJ1-6, with a possible D match to TRBD1 (5 bases). The CDR3 has 13 amino acids. CDR1 LGHDT and CDR2 YNNKEL come from the germline V gene (reference sequence). V dropped 0 bases and J dropped 11 bases, with 8 bases sitting between them. The CDR3 DNA is TGTGCCAGCAGCCAAGATCAGGGTACACCCCTCCACTTT. It codes for CASSQDQGTPLHF.

The chain carries TRBV11-3 and TRBJ2-1; a weak D match, TRBD1 (5 bases). CDR3 length: 14 residues. V shed 5 bases and J shed 10 bases, with 18 bases lying between them. CDR1 is SGHNT and CDR2 is YENEEA in the germline V gene. CDR3 sequence reads: CASSRLASSGEQFF. In DNA, the CDR3 is TGTGCCAGCAGCCGTCTCGCGAGCTCAGGGGAGCAGTTCTTC.

The rearrangement uses TRBV6-1 and TRBJ1-5; TRBD1 agrees at 7 bases. V shed 1 base, J shed 6 bases, and the junction held 12 bases outside the gene matches. The CDR3 extends over 17 amino acids. Germline V lookup: CDR1 MNHNS, CDR2 SASEGT. In DNA, the CDR3 is TGTGCCAGCAGTGAAGACCGACAGGGCGGGTTGGGTCAGCCCCAGCATTTT. It yields the protein CASSEDRQGGLGQPQHF.

The chain is built from TRBV2 and TRBJ2-4; D might be TRBD2 (5 bases). Germline CDR1 is SNHLY and CDR2 is FYNNEI. The CDR3 is made up of 19 amino acids. The V gene lost 3 bases and the J gene lost 0 bases, with 21 bases spanning the gap. For the CDR3, the DNA is TGTGCCAGCAGTGATGTAGCGTCGCGGCCCCCGTTAGCCAAAAACATTCAGTACTTC. Translated: CASSDVASRPPLAKNIQYF.

This clone turned up a few times. The chain combines TRBV19 with TRBJ1-6, with 8 bases identical to TRBD1. The CDR3 totals 15 residues. CDR1 and CDR2 from the germline V gene are LNHDA and SQIVND (reference sequence). The V segment lost 5 bases and the J segment 9 bases; nucleotides outside the gene matches: 9. This CDR3 reads CASSPRQGMASPLHF. The CDR3 DNA is TGTGCCAGTAGTCCCCGACAGGGGATGGCTTCACCCCTCCACTTT.

About this clone: This could be a read error, since a much larger clone is one nucleotide away. V and J are TRBV6-4 and TRBJ2-1, with 12 bases fitting TRBD2. CDR3 length: 15 amino acids. Germline loops: CDR1 MRHNA, CDR2 SNTAGT. The CDR3 sequence: CAGSDSSGGANEQFF. The CDR3 nucleotides are TGTGCCGGCAGTGACTCTAGCGGGGGGGCCAATGAGCAGTTCTTC.

This clone appeared once. Written as DNA, the CDR3 is TGTGCCAGCAGCCCCGTCTCAGGGATGAACAACGAGCAGTACTTC. This gives the protein CASSPVSGMNNEQYF. J is TRBJ2-7 and V is TRBV11-2, with D possibly matching TRBD1 (5 bases). This CDR3 is built from 15 residues. V lost 5 bases, J lost 5 bases, and 19 bases lay in between. Germline V lookup: CDR1 SGHAT, CDR2 FQNNGV.

The rearrangement joins TRBV28 to TRBJ2-3; no reliable D call. CDR1 and CDR2 from the germline V gene are MDHEN and SYDVKM. The CDR3 spans 13 residues. V lost 3 bases, J lost 4 bases, and 8 bases lay in between. The CDR3 reads CASSLADSDTQYF. The CDR3, as DNA: TGTGCCAGCAGTTTGGCTGACTCAGATACGCAGTATTTT.

This sequence joins TRBV10-3 and TRBJ1-1, with 10 bases aligning to TRBD1. The junction had 5 bases not matched to a gene; V was cut back by 0 bases and J by 7 bases. Germline values: CDR1 ENHRY, CDR2 SYGVKD. The CDR3 runs to 15 residues. The CDR3 DNA is TGTGCCATCAGTGAGTCAGACAGGGGGCGCGTTGAAGCTTTCTTT. Protein: CAISESDRGRVEAFF.

The gene calls are TRBV6-6 and TRBJ2-7; TRBD1 matches at 11 bases. The CDR3 sequence is 13 residues long. Looked up from germline, CDR1 is MNHNY and CDR2 is SVGAGI (reference sequence). With V trimmed by 7 bases and J by 11 bases, 10 bases remained unmatched. The CDR3 region is CASTDGTGGIEYF. CDR3 DNA: TGTGCCAGCACCGACGGGACAGGGGGTATTGAGTACTTC.

V usage is TRBV9 and J usage is TRBJ2-1, with 11 bases lining up with TRBD2. Germline V CDR1 and CDR2: SGDLS, YYNGEE. There are 16 residues in the CDR3. Unmatched junction bases numbered 9, after V lost 0 bases and J lost 10 bases. CDR3 in DNA: TGTGCCAGCAGCGTAGCTCTACTAGCGGGGGATCACGAGCAGTTCTTC. Translation: CASSVALLAGDHEQFF.

This clone was recorded only once. The CDR3 DNA reads as TGTGCCAGCAGTGAGGTGGTGGGGGGGAAAGACGAAGCTTTCTTT. It codes for CASSEVVGGKDEAFF. This sequence joins TRBV6-1 and TRBJ1-1, with D possibly matching TRBD1 (5 bases). Germline CDR1 MNHNS, CDR2 SASEGT. Trimming took off 3 bases at V and 8 bases at J, with 19 bases between the two ends. This CDR3 is 15 amino acids long.

The gene calls are TRBV28 and TRBJ2-7; 7 positions agree with TRBD1. The trim removed 6 bases at V and 0 bases at J, leaving 8 bases unmatched. CDR1 is MDHEN, CDR2 SYDVKM, per germline. This CDR3 is built from 15 residues. CDR3 sequence reads: CASSNPGGSSYEQYF. For the CDR3, the DNA is TGTGCCAGCAGCAATCCAGGGGGTAGCTCCTACGAGCAGTACTTC. Full variable domain (remainder filled in from reference TRBV28 and TRBJ2-7): DVKVTQSSRYLVKRTGEKVFLECVQDMDHENMFWYRQDPGLGLRLIYFSYDVKMKEKGDIPEGYSVSREKKERFSLILESASTNQTSMYLCASSNPGGSSYEQYFGPGTRLTVT.

The V gene is TRBV3-1 (or the pseudogene TRBV3-2), the J gene TRBJ1-5; a weak D match, TRBD1 (5 bases). CDR3 length: 14 amino acids. CDR1 is LGHDT and CDR2 is YNNKEL in the germline V gene (reference sequence). V was pared by 4 bases and J by 3 bases, with 10 bases between. The CDR3 nucleotides are TGTGCCAGCAGCCGCAGGGTGTTCAATCAGCCCCAGCATTTT. This encodes CASSRRVFNQPQHF.

The V call is TRBV2, the J call TRBJ2-5, with TRBD2 matching 11 bases. The V and J ends lost 4 bases and 5 bases, in that order; junction bases with no gene match: 6. The CDR3 has 15 residues. Germline-derived CDR1 and CDR2 are SNHLY and FYNNEI. The CDR3 region is CASSVTSGGTETQYF. The CDR3 DNA reads TGTGCCAGCAGTGTAACTAGCGGGGGAACGGAGACCCAGTACTTC.